One TCR beta chain is described in this entry. The treatment here: oral pan-JAK inhibitor, 5-10 mg twice daily. Following extraction, RNA underwent reverse transcription to cDNA, which served as the sequencing template. The protocol was immunoSEQ multiplex PCR, while the TCRdb copy is restricted to in-frame clones and leaves out a portion. This repertoire shows over 150,000 clones, 50% to 65% found once; its top ten account for 9.5% to 14%. These data originate in a study of CD8+ T cells in alopecia areata. This material consisted of CD8+ T cells sorted from blood, taken at week 24, from a patient treated with tofacitinib. The clonotype was recovered from a human donor with alopecia areata.

CDR3 nucleotides: TGTGCCAGCAGTTACGCCAGGGGCTACGAGCAGTACTTC. Protein sequence: CASSYARGYEQYF. The chain combines TRBV6-5 with TRBJ2-7; D might be TRBD1 (6 bases). CDR3 length equals 13 residues. Germline V gives CDR1 MNHEY, CDR2 SVGAGI. The V end was cut by 2 bases, the J end by 3 bases, with 8 bases between.